This passage covers 19 T cell receptor beta chains from one sample sequenced in a study of PD-1 blockade in classical Hodgkin lymphoma. Libraries were prepared by immunoSEQ multiplex PCR; TCRdb keeps only in-frame clonotypes and omits some of them. In the table there are some 96,000 clones, roughly 90% of which are singletons. Patients all relapsed after autologous stem cell transplantation, and there was variation in brentuximab vedotin exposure. The input for sequencing was peripheral blood mononuclear cells (PBMCs), taken at baseline. The receptors were gathered from a human donor with classical Hodgkin lymphoma.

The rearrangement links TRBV28 to TRBJ2-2, with a possible D match to TRBD2 (5 bases). In germline, CDR1 is MDHEN, CDR2 SYDVKM. Deletions cut 7 bases from V and 12 bases from J, with 21 bases between. This CDR3 region has 14 residues. CDR3 amino acids: CASNQLTPPGKLFF. Here the CDR3 DNA reads TGTGCCAGCAATCAACTCACACCTCCGGGGAAGCTGTTTTTT.

The table lists this clone with a few counts. The rearrangement uses TRBV7-2 and TRBJ1-2; TRBD1 might be the D (5 bases). The V and J ends lost 1 base and 6 bases respectively, with 15 bases between them. This CDR3 spans 15 amino acids. From germline, CDR1 is SGHTA and CDR2 FQGNSA. The DNA of the CDR3 is TGTGCCAGCAGCTTAGATCCGGGGCTCTTGGATGGCTACACCTTC. Translation: CASSLDPGLLDGYTF.

This rearrangement joins TRBV1 to TRBJ2-1; TRBD2, the table's D call, lacks a check against the DNA. TRBV1 is a pseudogene. The CDR3 sequence is 17 residues long. The CDR3 DNA follows: TGCACCAGCACCCAATTCTGCAGCGGGAGGGACTACAATGAGCAGTTCTTC. Translation gives CTSTQFCSGRDYNEQFF.

V and J are TRBV30 and TRBJ1-4, with D possibly matching TRBD1 (5 bases). CDR1 is GTSNPN and CDR2 is SVGIG in the germline V gene (reference sequence). This CDR3 spans 14 amino acids. Trimming left V 3 bases short and J 3 bases short, with 11 bases between. CDR3 in amino acids: CAWSIGGSNEKLFF. In DNA, the CDR3 is TGTGCCTGGAGCATCGGGGGGTCTAATGAAAAACTGTTTTTT.

The gene calls are TRBV5-4 and TRBJ2-1; D is uncertain. Trimming cost V 4 bases and J 5 bases, with 10 bases left between them. The CDR3 is 13 amino acids. Germline-derived CDR1 and CDR2 are SGHNT and YYREEE (reference sequence). CDR3 region: CASSQPRDNEQFF. The CDR3 DNA reads as TGTGCCAGCAGCCAACCCCGTGACAATGAGCAGTTCTTC.

The CDR3 nucleotides are TGTGCCAGCAGTCCCCCCCAAGGGAATTACTATGGCTACACCTTC. This gives the protein CASSPPQGNYYGYTF. The rearrangement uses TRBV28 and TRBJ1-2; no reliable D call. The CDR3 extends over 15 amino acids. CDR1 is MDHEN, CDR2 SYDVKM, per germline. V was shortened by 5 bases and J by 3 bases, with 16 bases between the two germline ends.

V and J are TRBV18 and TRBJ2-4, with D maybe TRBD1 (5 bases). The germline gives CDR1 KGHSH, CDR2 LQKENI. Trimming removed 0 bases at V and 8 bases at J, with 11 bases between. This CDR3 comprises 14 residues. CDR3 amino acids: CASSPPQGRDIQYF. The CDR3 region has the DNA TGTGCCAGCTCACCACCGCAGGGCCGGGACATTCAGTACTTC.

The chain has TRBV5-4 and TRBJ2-7; D possibly corresponds to TRBD2 (6 bases). Germline CDR1 reads SGHNT; CDR2 reads YYREEE (reference sequence). V lost 5 bases, J lost 0 bases, and 15 bases lay in between. The CDR3 runs to 15 residues. The CDR3 bases are TGTGCCAGCAGGGACAAGAGCGGGCCCTCCTACGAGCAGTACTTC. It encodes CASRDKSGPSYEQYF.

This chain uses TRBV10-3 with TRBJ2-5, with D tentatively TRBD1 (5 bases). Trimming removed 0 bases at V and 5 bases at J, with 13 bases between. This CDR3 contains 15 residues. Germline CDR1 and CDR2: ENHRY and SYGVKD. The CDR3 spells CAISESSKGKETQYF. Written as DNA, the CDR3 is TGTGCCATCAGTGAGTCCAGTAAGGGGAAGGAGACCCAGTACTTC.

The chain carries TRBV2 and TRBJ1-4; D gene uncertain. Trimming removed 6 bases at V and 5 bases at J, with 25 bases between. The CDR3 totals 18 residues. The germline V gene encodes CDR1 SNHLY and CDR2 FYNNEI. CDR3 DNA sequence: TGTGCCAGCAGAAAGGTCTTTGGCGGAGGAGGAGAAAATGAAAAACTGTTTTTT. Its translation is CASRKVFGGGGENEKLFF.

The rearrangement joins TRBV19 to TRBJ1-5, with TRBD1 as a possible D gene (6 bases). This CDR3 region has 16 residues. Trimming stripped 1 base from V and 5 bases from J, with 15 bases between. Germline values: CDR1 LNHDA, CDR2 SQIVND (reference sequence). The CDR3: CASSIVSGVLDQPQHF. DNA for the CDR3: TGTGCCAGTAGTATAGTTTCAGGGGTATTGGATCAGCCCCAGCATTTT.

The V call is TRBV7-3, the J call TRBJ2-3, with a tentative D call TRBD2 (5 bases). The V and J ends lost 0 bases and 0 bases respectively, with 13 bases between them. Germline-derived CDR1 and CDR2 are SGHTA and FQGTGA. The CDR3 has 17 residues. The CDR3 DNA reads as TGTGCCAGCAGCTTAACGCATTGGCGGACTAGCACAGATACGCAGTATTTT. Translated: CASSLTHWRTSTDTQYF. Based on the CDR3 plus reference TRBV7-3 and TRBJ2-3, the full variable domain is GAGVSQTPSNKVTEKGKYVELRCDPISGHTALYWYRQSLGQGPEFLIYFQGTGAADDSGLPNDRFFAVRPEGSVSTLKIQRTERGDSAVYLCASSLTHWRTSTDTQYFGPGTRLTVL.

The chain couples TRBV2 to TRBJ2-7; the match to TRBD2 covers 8 bases. The germline V gene encodes CDR1 SNHLY and CDR2 FYNNEI. J lost 0 bases, V lost 10 bases, and 5 bases had no gene match. The CDR3 has 13 amino acids. The CDR3 loop is CATNSGSSYEQYF. The CDR3 nucleotides are TGTGCCACTAACAGCGGGAGCTCCTACGAGCAGTACTTC.

V gene TRBV10-2 combines with J gene TRBJ2-7; 11 positions match TRBD2. The CDR3 is 18 amino acids. Unmatched junction bases numbered 14, after V lost 4 bases and J lost 3 bases. Per the germline V gene, CDR1 is WSHSY and CDR2 is SAAADI. The CDR3 nucleotides are TGCGCCAGCAGTGGGTGGGAGACTAGCGGGAAAACAGTCTACGAGCAGTACTTC. Translation gives CASSGWETSGKTVYEQYF.

The chain joins TRBV28 to TRBJ2-7; a weak D match, TRBD1 (6 bases). Germline-derived CDR1 and CDR2 are MDHEN and SYDVKM. The CDR3 has 13 amino acids. The V gene lost 6 bases and the J gene lost 3 bases, with 12 bases spanning the gap. The CDR3 is CASSLDRLYEQYF. The CDR3 DNA is TGTGCCAGCAGCCTGGACAGACTCTACGAGCAGTACTTC.

The chain is built from TRBV7-3 and TRBJ2-7; tentative D call: TRBD2 (6 bases). V dropped 5 bases and J dropped 7 bases, with 12 bases sitting between them. The germline CDR1 and CDR2 sequences are SGHTA and FQGTGA. This CDR3 spans 12 amino acids. The CDR3 sequence is CASSDPGGEQYF. The CDR3 region has the DNA TGTGCCAGCAGCGACCCTGGGGGGGAGCAGTACTTC.

The gene calls are TRBV9 and TRBJ2-3; possible D gene TRBD2, 6 bases. The CDR3 consists of 16 residues. Trimming took 0 bases from V and 3 from J, leaving 14 bases between them. Germline CDR1 is SGDLS and CDR2 is YYNGEE. This CDR3 is CASSVGQGGVTDTQYF. The DNA for the CDR3 is TGTGCCAGCAGCGTAGGGCAGGGAGGAGTGACAGATACGCAGTATTTT.

The CDR3 protein is CASSLQVDTGGYTF. CDR3 DNA sequence: TGTGCCAGCAGCTTACAGGTTGACACCGGAGGCTACACCTTC. The rearrangement links TRBV7-3 to TRBJ1-2; D remains unclear. V was pared by 2 bases and J by 8 bases, with 15 bases between. This CDR3 is 14 amino acids long. CDR1 and CDR2 (germline): SGHTA, FQGTGA.

The chain joins TRBV28 to TRBJ2-5; D is uncertain. The CDR3 is 14 residues long. The ends were cut back, 3 bases at V and 7 bases at J, with 15 bases in the middle. CDR1 is MDHEN and CDR2 is SYDVKM in the germline V gene. Here the CDR3 DNA reads TGTGCCAGCAGTTTTCAGGCATTGTTTGCGACCCAGTACTTC. This gives the protein CASSFQALFATQYF.